The 14 T cell receptor beta chains below come from one sample, sequenced in a study of blood T cell repertoires in COVID-19. TCRdb keeps only in-frame clones here, not all; method: immunoSEQ multiplex PCR. The sample records approximately 170,000 clones, over 75% being singletons. The source material was peripheral blood. The receptor source for this set is a human donor in a cohort sampled during active COVID-19.

V usage is TRBV10-3 and J usage is TRBJ1-4; the match to TRBD1 covers 7 bases. The germline V gene has CDR1 ENHRY and CDR2 SYGVKD. The CDR3 length is 13 residues. With 10 bases clipped from V and 2 bases from J, the junction kept 4 bases outside the gene matches. CDR3 DNA: TGTGCCACACAGACAGGGACTAATGAAAAACTGTTTTTT. Protein product: CATQTGTNEKLFF.

This clone was observed once. V usage is TRBV6-5 and J usage is TRBJ1-2; 8 bases align to TRBD1. Per the germline V gene, CDR1 is MNHEY and CDR2 is SVGAGI. Trimming took 6 bases from V and 7 from J; bases not matched to a gene: 13. The CDR3 runs to 15 residues. DNA for the CDR3: TGTGCCAGCAGCTATGGACAGGGAGGATCATTTGGCTACACCTTC. It encodes CASSYGQGGSFGYTF.

V gene TRBV19 combines with J gene TRBJ1-4, with D possibly matching TRBD1 (6 bases). Germline loops: CDR1 LNHDA, CDR2 SQIVND (reference sequence). The length of the CDR3 is 15 residues. The V and J ends lost 8 bases and 8 bases respectively, with 21 bases between them. CDR3 bases: TGTGCCAGTGCGGGGGGCGCAGGGATCGGGGAAAAACTGTTTTTT. It yields the protein CASAGGAGIGEKLFF.

This rearrangement joins TRBV21-1 to TRBJ2-7; the table's D call TRBD1 went unverified against the DNA. TRBV21-1 is deemed a pseudogene. The CDR3 totals 16 residues. The CDR3 reads CASSKRGRGTTYEQYF. CDR3 nucleotide sequence: TGTGCCAGCAGCAAAAGGGGGCGGGGCACCACCTACGAGCAGTACTTC.

The chain has TRBV29-1 and TRBJ2-1; 14 nucleotides match TRBD2. The ends lost 3 bases at V and 6 bases at J; junction bases unmatched: 4. This CDR3 is built from 15 residues. Germline CDR1 is SQVTM and CDR2 is ANQGSEA. The CDR3 coding sequence is TGCAGCGTTGAGAGGGGGACTAGCGGGGGCAATGAGCAGTTCTTC. It encodes CSVERGTSGGNEQFF.

The chain carries TRBV11-2 and TRBJ2-3, with 12 positions matching TRBD1. The germline V gene encodes CDR1 SGHAT and CDR2 FQNNGV. The V gene end was trimmed by 6 bases and the J gene end by 5 bases; junction bases not matched to a gene: 6. CDR3 length: 15 residues. The CDR3 nucleotides read TGTGCCAGCAGTCGCGGGACAGGGGGCTTAGATACGCAGTATTTT. Translated: CASSRGTGGLDTQYF.

A few counts support this clone. This sequence joins TRBV18 and TRBJ2-7, with a tentative D call TRBD1 (7 bases). Germline CDR1 is KGHSH and CDR2 is LQKENI. Trimming cost V 3 bases and J 1 base, with 16 bases left between them. The CDR3 contains 16 residues. The CDR3 bases are TGTGCCAGCTCACCCGCGGGACAGACTAAATCCTACGAGCAGTACTTC. Its translation is CASSPAGQTKSYEQYF.

This clone has a single count. This rearrangement joins TRBV20-1 to TRBJ2-7, with D unclear. V was shortened by 2 bases and J by 2 bases, with 4 bases between the two germline ends. Germline V gives CDR1 DFQATT, CDR2 SNEGSKA (reference sequence). The CDR3 loop spans 11 amino acids. The CDR3 nucleotides read TGCAGTGCTAGATCCGCCTACGAGCAGTACTTC. Its protein product is CSARSAYEQYF.

The J gene is TRBJ1-1, the V gene TRBV6-5, with TRBD1 matching 7 bases. This CDR3 region has 14 residues. From germline, CDR1 is MNHEY and CDR2 SVGAGI. V gave up 6 bases and J gave up 5 bases; unmatched junction bases: 9. The CDR3 here is CASRETGRRTEAFF. Written as DNA, the CDR3 is TGTGCCAGCAGAGAGACAGGGAGACGGACTGAAGCTTTCTTT.

The chain links TRBV7-9 to TRBJ1-1, with TRBD1 as a possible D gene (5 bases). CDR3 length: 17 amino acids. In germline, CDR1 is SEHNR, CDR2 FQNEAQ (reference sequence). The V end lost 1 base, the J end lost 11 bases, and 26 bases lay between the germline ends. CDR3 nucleotide sequence: TGTGCCAGCAGCTTAGGCGGGGGGGTTTACCCCCCGGCGAAGGCTTTCTTT. Protein product: CASSLGGGVYPPAKAFF. The full variable domain, with the rest looked up from reference TRBV7-9 and TRBJ1-1, is DTGVSQNPRHKITKRGQNVTFRCDPISEHNRLYWYRQTLGQGPEFLTYFQNEAQLEKSRLLSDRFSAERPKGSFSTLEIQRTEQGDSAMYLCASSLGGGVYPPAKAFFGQGTRLTVV.

The chain recombines TRBV6-2 or TRBV6-3 with TRBJ2-3; 9 nucleotides align to TRBD2. The CDR3 is 15 residues long. CDR1 MNHEY and CDR2 SVGEGT come from the germline V gene. The J segment lost 4 bases and the V segment lost 2 bases, leaving 4 bases of the junction unmatched. CDR3 sequence reads: CASSYPGTSPDTQYF. In DNA, the CDR3 is TGTGCCAGCAGTTACCCTGGGACTAGCCCAGATACGCAGTATTTT.

The J gene is TRBJ2-3, the V gene TRBV18; 7 bases agree with TRBD1. Germline lookup yields CDR1 KGHSH and CDR2 LQKENI. With V trimmed by 3 bases and J by 1 base, 7 bases remained unmatched. The CDR3 is made up of 16 amino acids. CDR3 residues: CASSPWTGGRTDTQYF. CDR3 sequence (DNA): TGTGCCAGCTCACCCTGGACAGGTGGTCGCACAGATACGCAGTATTTT.

The chain carries TRBV9 and TRBJ1-4; 7 bases agree with TRBD1. Per the germline V gene, CDR1 is SGDLS and CDR2 is YYNGEE. The CDR3 is 15 amino acids. The ends lost 3 bases at V and 8 bases at J; junction bases unmatched: 10. This CDR3 reads CASSETGTAWEKLFF. CDR3 in DNA: TGTGCCAGCAGCGAGACCGGGACAGCCTGGGAAAAACTGTTTTTT.

V and J are TRBV19 and TRBJ2-1; no clear D. Trimming removed 3 bases from V and 1 base from J, with 13 bases in between. This CDR3 has 16 amino acids. The germline V gene encodes CDR1 LNHDA and CDR2 SQIVND (reference sequence). CDR3 coding DNA: TGTGCCAGTAGTATTAGTTGGAGCCAATCCTACAATGAGCAGTTCTTC. Encoded protein: CASSISWSQSYNEQFF.